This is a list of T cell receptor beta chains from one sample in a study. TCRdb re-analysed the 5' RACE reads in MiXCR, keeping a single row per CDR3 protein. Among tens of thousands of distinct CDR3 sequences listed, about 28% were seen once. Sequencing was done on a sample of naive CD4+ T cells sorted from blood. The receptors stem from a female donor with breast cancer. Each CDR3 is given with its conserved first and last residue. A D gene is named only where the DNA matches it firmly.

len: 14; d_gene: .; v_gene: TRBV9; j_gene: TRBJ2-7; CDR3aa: CASSKPGVEGEQYF
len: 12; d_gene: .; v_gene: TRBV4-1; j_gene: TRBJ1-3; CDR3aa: CASSQPGNTIYF
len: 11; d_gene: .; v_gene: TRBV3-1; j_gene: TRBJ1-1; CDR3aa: CATTWNTEAFF
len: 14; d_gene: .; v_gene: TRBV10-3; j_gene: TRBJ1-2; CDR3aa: CAISVEGSRSGYTF
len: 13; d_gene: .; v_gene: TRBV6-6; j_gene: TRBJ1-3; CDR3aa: CASRTPSGNTIYF
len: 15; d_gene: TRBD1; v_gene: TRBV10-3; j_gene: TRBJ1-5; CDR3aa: CAIRGDRGSNQPQHF
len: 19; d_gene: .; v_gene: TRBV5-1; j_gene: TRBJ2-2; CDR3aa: CASSPKLIAAWANTGELFF
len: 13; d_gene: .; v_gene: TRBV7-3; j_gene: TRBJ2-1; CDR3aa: CASSQGPYNEQFF
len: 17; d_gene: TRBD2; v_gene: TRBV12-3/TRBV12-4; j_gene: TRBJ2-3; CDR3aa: CASSRLAGLWGTDTQYF
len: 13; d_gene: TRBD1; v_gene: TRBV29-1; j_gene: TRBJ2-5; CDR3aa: CSVPWTGREAQYF
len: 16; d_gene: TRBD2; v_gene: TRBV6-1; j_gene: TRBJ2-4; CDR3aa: CASSEVVTTGGNIQYF
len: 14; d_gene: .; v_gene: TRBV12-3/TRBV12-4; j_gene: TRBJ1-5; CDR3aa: CASSGFGGNQPQHF
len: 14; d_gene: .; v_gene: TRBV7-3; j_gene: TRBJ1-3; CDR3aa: CASSPQGDGNTIYF
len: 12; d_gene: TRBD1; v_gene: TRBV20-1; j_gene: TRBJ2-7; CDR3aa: CSALRGLYEQYF
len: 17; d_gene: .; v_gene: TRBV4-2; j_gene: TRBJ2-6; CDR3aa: CASSPRQILEGANVLTF
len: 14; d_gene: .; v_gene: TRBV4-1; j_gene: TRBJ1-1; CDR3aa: CASSQDAGNTEAFF
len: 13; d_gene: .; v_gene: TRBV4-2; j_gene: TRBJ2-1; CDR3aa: CASSQDPQNEQFF
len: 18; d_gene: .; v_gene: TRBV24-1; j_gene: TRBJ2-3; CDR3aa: CATSDPGAGTAFTDTQYF
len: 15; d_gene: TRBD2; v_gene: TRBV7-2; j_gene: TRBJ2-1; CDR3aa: CASSLTSVSYNEQFF
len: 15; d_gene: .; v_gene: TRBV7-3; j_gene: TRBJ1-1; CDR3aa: CASSLIGDRNTEAFF
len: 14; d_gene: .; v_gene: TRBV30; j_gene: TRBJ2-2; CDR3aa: CAWSPGPYTGELFF
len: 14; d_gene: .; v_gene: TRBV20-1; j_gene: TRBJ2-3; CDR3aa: CSALMGSSTDTQYF
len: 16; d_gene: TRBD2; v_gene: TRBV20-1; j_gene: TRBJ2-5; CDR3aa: CSVRDEAGASEETQYF
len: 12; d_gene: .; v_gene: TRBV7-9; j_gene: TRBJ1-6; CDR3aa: CASSLVASPLHF
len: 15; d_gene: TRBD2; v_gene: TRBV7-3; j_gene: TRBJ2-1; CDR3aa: CASSLTVGTSYEQFF
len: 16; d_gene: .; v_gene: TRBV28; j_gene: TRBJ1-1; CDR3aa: CASSSTGQGWHTEAFF
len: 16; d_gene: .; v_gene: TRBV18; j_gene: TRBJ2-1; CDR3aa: CASSPVSGGIYNEQFF
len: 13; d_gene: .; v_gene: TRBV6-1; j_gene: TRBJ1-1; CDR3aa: CASSGAENTEAFF
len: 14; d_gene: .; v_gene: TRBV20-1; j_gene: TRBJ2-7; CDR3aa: CSAISPGFDYEQYF
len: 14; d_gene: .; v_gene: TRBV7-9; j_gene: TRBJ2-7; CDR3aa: CASSLSGIRKEQYF
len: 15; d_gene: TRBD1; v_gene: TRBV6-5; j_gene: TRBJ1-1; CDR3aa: CASNSPGTGNLEAFF
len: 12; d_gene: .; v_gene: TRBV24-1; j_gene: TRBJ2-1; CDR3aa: CATSDQRGEQFF
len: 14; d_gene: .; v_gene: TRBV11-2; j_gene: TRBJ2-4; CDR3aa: CASSLGTQGNIQYF
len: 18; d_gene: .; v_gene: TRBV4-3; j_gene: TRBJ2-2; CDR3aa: CASSQDRLGFGDTGELFF
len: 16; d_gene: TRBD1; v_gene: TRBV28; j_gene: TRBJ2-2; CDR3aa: CASSPDRGRYTGELFF
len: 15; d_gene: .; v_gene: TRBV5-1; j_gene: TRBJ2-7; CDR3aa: CASSRGQSSSYEQYF
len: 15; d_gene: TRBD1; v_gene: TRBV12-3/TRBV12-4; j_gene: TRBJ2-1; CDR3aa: CASSFRTGVNNEQFF
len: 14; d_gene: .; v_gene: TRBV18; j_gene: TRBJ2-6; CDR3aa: CASSPPTGANVLTF
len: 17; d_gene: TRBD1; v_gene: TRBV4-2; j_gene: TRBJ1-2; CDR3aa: CASSQPGTGNSNYGYTF
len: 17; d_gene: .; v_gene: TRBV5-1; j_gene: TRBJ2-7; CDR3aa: CASSQWSQGGNSYEQYF
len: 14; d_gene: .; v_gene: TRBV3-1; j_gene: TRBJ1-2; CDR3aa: CASSLTPGDYGYTF
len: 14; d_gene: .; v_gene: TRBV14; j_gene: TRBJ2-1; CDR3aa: CASSPVWTSHEQFF
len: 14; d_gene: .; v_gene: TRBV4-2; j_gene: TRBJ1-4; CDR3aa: CASSQAQGNEKLFF
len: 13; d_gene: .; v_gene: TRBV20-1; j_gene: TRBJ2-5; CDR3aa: CSARGDNKETQYF
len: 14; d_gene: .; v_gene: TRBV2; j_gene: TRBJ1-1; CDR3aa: CASIFGTGYTEAFF
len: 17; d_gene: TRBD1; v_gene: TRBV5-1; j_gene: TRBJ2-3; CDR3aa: CASSLEGRGLITDTQYF
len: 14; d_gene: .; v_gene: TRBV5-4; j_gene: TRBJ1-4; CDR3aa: CASRPGGENEKLFF
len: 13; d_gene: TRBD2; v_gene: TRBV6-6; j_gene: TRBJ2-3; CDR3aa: CASIGGGSDTQYF
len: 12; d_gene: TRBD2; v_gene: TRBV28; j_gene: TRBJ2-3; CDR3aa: CASSLGLAGQYF
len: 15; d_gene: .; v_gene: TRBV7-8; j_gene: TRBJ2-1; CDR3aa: CASSLTAGKYNEQFF
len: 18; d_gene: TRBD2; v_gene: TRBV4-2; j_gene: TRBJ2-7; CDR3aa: CASSQDTPRTSGVYEQYF
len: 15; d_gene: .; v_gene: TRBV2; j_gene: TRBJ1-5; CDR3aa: CASSMTGDSNQPQHF
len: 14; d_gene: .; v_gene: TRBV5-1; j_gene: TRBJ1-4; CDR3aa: CASSQGDSNEKLFF
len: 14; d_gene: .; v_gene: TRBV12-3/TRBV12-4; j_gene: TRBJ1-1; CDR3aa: CASSLLEANTEAFF
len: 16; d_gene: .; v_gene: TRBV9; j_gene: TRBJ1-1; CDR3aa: CARPTTQTGPNTEAFF
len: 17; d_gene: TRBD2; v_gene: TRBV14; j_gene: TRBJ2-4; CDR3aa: CASSLGTSGSSKNIQYF
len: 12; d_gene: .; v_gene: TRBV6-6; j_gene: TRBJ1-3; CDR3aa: CASSLGGDTIYF
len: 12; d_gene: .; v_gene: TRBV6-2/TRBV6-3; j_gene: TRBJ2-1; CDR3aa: CASSLRGSEQFF
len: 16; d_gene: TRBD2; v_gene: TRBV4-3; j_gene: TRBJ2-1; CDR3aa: CASSISAGGSYNEQFF
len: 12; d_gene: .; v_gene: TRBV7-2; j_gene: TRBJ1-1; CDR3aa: CASSLNGAEAFF